The rows below give T cell receptor beta chains drawn from one sample of a study of technical replicates of blood from several donors. The protocol was immunoSEQ multiplex PCR, while the TCRdb copy is restricted to in-frame clones and leaves out a portion. The data show tens of thousands of clones, 91% seen once. The specimen was PBMCs. The origin of the receptors is a human donor in good health. Some clones in this sample may be carry-over from other donors' samples. Each CDR3 is given with its conserved first and last residue. Fields, in order: D gene, clone size, V gene, J gene, CDR3 DNA, CDR3 protein. A D gene is named only where the DNA matches it firmly. Not all rows give a size; the values are once, few, many and, for expanded clones, a class.

D: NA
size: NA
V: TRBV4-1
J: TRBJ1-2
DNA: TGCGCCAGCAGCCAAGATGGGGGGTTCTATGGCTACACCTTC
CDR3: CASSQDGGFYGYTF

D: TRBD2
size: NA
V: TRBV10-3
J: TRBJ2-2
DNA: TGTGCCATCAGTCGAGGACGGGAGGACACCGGGGAGCTGTTTTTT
CDR3: CAISRGREDTGELFF

D: NA
size: once
V: TRBV4-3
J: TRBJ2-5
DNA: TGCGCCAGCAGCCAGGGGACACAAGAGACCCAGTACTTC
CDR3: CASSQGTQETQYF

D: TRBD2
size: NA
V: TRBV5-1
J: TRBJ2-5
DNA: TGCGCCAGCAGCTTGGAGGCGGGAGGACCTTGGGAGACCCAGTACTTC
CDR3: CASSLEAGGPWETQYF

D: TRBD2
size: NA
V: TRBV5-1
J: TRBJ2-3
DNA: TGCGCCAGCAGTCGTAGCGGGGGGGCAGATACGCAGTATTTT
CDR3: CASSRSGGADTQYF

D: TRBD1
size: once
V: TRBV7-6
J: TRBJ1-4
DNA: TGTGCCAGCAGCTTAGGGACAGGGGGGAGGAATGAAAAACTGTTTTTT
CDR3: CASSLGTGGRNEKLFF

D: TRBD1
size: NA
V: TRBV23-1
J: TRBJ1-5
DNA: TGCGCCAGCAGTCCAAGGACAGGGATGACCCACAATCAGCCCCAGCATTTT
CDR3: CASSPRTGMTHNQPQHF

D: TRBD1
size: NA
V: TRBV6-1
J: TRBJ1-2
DNA: TGTGCCAGCAGTGAAAACCGGGACAGCTACTATGGCTACACCTTC
CDR3: CASSENRDSYYGYTF

D: NA
size: NA
V: TRBV5-4
J: TRBJ1-2
DNA: TGTGCCAGCAGCCCGGGAGGGTATGGCTACACCTTC
CDR3: CASSPGGYGYTF

D: NA
size: once
V: TRBV14
J: TRBJ1-6
DNA: TGTGCCAGCAGCCAAGATCCGACAGGTCCTCGCCACTTT
CDR3: CASSQDPTGPRHF

D: NA
size: few
V: TRBV6-1
J: TRBJ1-2
DNA: TGTGCCAGCAGTGAAGCTTTGAGGGCCAATAACTATGGCTACACCTTC
CDR3: CASSEALRANNYGYTF

D: NA
size: NA
V: TRBV2
J: TRBJ1-6
DNA: TGTGCCAGCAGTGCAACGGAGAAATATAATTCACCCCTCCACTTT
CDR3: CASSATEKYNSPLHF

D: NA
size: NA
V: TRBV5-1
J: TRBJ2-1
DNA: TGCGCCAGCAGCTTGTCCCCCGACAGTTACAATGAGCAGTTCTTC
CDR3: CASSLSPDSYNEQFF

D: NA
size: NA
V: TRBV11-1
J: TRBJ2-1
DNA: TGTGCCAGCAGCTTAGAGGAGACCAAGCAGTTCTTC
CDR3: CASSLEETKQFF

D: TRBD2
size: NA
V: TRBV27
J: TRBJ2-7
DNA: TGTGCCAGCAGTTTACTAGCGGGGGGCGGGCAGTACTTC
CDR3: CASSLLAGGGQYF

D: TRBD2
size: NA
V: TRBV6-5
J: TRBJ2-2
DNA: TGTGCCAGCAGTTACAGCGGGGGGTACACCGGGGAGCTGTTTTTT
CDR3: CASSYSGGYTGELFF

D: TRBD2
size: NA
V: TRBV4-2
J: TRBJ2-3
DNA: TGTGCCAGCAGCGGACTAGCGGAGACCACAGATACGCAGTATTTT
CDR3: CASSGLAETTDTQYF

D: NA
size: NA
V: TRBV6-1
J: TRBJ2-3
DNA: TGTGCCAGCAGCCGCACCGCGAGCACAGATACGCAGTATTTT
CDR3: CASSRTASTDTQYF

D: NA
size: NA
V: TRBV19
J: TRBJ1-4
DNA: TGTGCCAGTAGCGGTTGGGGCAGAACTAATGAAAAACTGTTTTTT
CDR3: CASSGWGRTNEKLFF

D: NA
size: NA
V: TRBV30
J: TRBJ1-5
DNA: TGTGCCTGGAGCAGCAGGGGTGGGGGCCCGTATAGCAATCAGCCCCAGCATTTT
CDR3: CAWSSRGGGPYSNQPQHF

D: NA
size: NA
V: TRBV7-9
J: TRBJ1-3
DNA: TGTGCCAGCAGCTTTGAGGGTAGAAATGGAAACACCATATATTTT
CDR3: CASSFEGRNGNTIYF

D: NA
size: few
V: TRBV30
J: TRBJ1-2
DNA: TGTGCCTGGAGTTTGGAGAGGTCCTATGGCTACACCTTC
CDR3: CAWSLERSYGYTF

D: NA
size: few
V: TRBV5-1
J: TRBJ2-2
DNA: TGCGCCAGCAGCCAAAAAAGGACCGGAGGGAACACCGGGGAGCTGTTTTTT
CDR3: CASSQKRTGGNTGELFF

D: TRBD2
size: NA
V: TRBV5-1
J: TRBJ2-1
DNA: TGCGCCAGCAGCCTAAGGGCTAGGACTAGCGGGACTAGCTCCTACAATGAGCAGTTCTTC
CDR3: CASSLRARTSGTSSYNEQFF

D: TRBD2
size: NA
V: TRBV11-2
J: TRBJ2-1
DNA: TGTGCCAGCAGCTTAGATTGGGCGGGAGTCTACAATGAGCAGTTCTTC
CDR3: CASSLDWAGVYNEQFF

D: NA
size: NA
V: TRBV7-9
J: TRBJ2-7
DNA: TGTGCCAGCAGCTTAGGAGGAGGGGGCCGAGAGCAGTACTTC
CDR3: CASSLGGGGREQYF

D: NA
size: NA
V: TRBV7-9
J: TRBJ2-2
DNA: TGTGCCAGCAGCCATTCCGAGACAACGAACACCGGGGAGCTGTTTTTT
CDR3: CASSHSETTNTGELFF

D: TRBD1
size: NA
V: TRBV7-8
J: TRBJ2-6
DNA: TGTGCCAGCAGCTTAGGACAGGGCCTCTCTGGGGCCAACGTCCTGACTTTC
CDR3: CASSLGQGLSGANVLTF